This T cell receptor beta chain is from a study of shared clonotypes between healthy human individuals (dated by TCRdb to the early 2020s). With respect to the entire study: The cohort included three men and a couple of women between 18 and 49 years of age. For each donor, CD4 naive and CD4 memory were each run on three plates, CD8 naive on two plates, and CD8 memory on one plate. To estimate repertoire size and how much clonotypes are shared between individuals, the study performed deep sequencing of blood TCR repertoires from a few healthy adults. Different laboratories and diverse techniques were used to prepare libraries and sequence TCR repertoires, to increase sequencing depth and limit assay-specific biases. Each donor's leukapheresis produced roughly between about 0.85 and 10 billion PBMCs.

TCR CDR3 regions were amplified from genomic DNA by multiplex PCR using the deep immunoSEQ assay. Extracted genomic DNA from each cell subset was spread evenly across all wells of several immunoSEQ 96-well plates, with each plate serving as a replicate. For sorted subsets, each replicate PCR was loaded with about 200 ng genomic DNA, equivalent to approximately 27,000 T cell genomes. The purified libraries were quantified using a Qubit 3.0 fluorometer, sized with a Bioanalyzer 2100, and then quantified again using the KAPA Library Quantification kit. Every immunoSEQ 96-well plate was sequenced on a dedicated single-read 150-cycle Illumina NextSeq 550 flow cell. In the authors' own workflow: Because the immunoSEQ output held only junctional sequences and lacked quality scores, the filtering could not match the filtering applied to full-length reads. Sequences were annotated with PyIR, a Python wrapper for IgBLAST v1.9, using IMGT germline references to assign V/J genes and CDR3. Reads with weak V/J assignments (E-value above 1e-6), missing CDR3, stop codons, out-of-frame junctions, or ambiguous translated residues were removed. A V3J clonotype was defined by an identical inferred V gene, J gene, and CDR3 amino acid sequence. To compute the percentage overlap between repertoires, the number of shared unique clonotypes was divided by the size of the smaller repertoire. Richness of each repertoire was evaluated using RTK rarefaction, the Chao1 estimator, and Recon v2.1 estimates of unobserved clonotypes. Generation probabilities were computed with OLGA for all TCRbeta clonotypes obtained by the gDNA method from several donors. Imported from immuneACCESS, the table was reduced by TCRdb to in-frame sequences with V and J called. These copies leave out some clones; in studies compared against another copy, an unresolved V gene accounts for under half, and the cause of the remainder is not known. V, J and clone size reflect that table, while D and trimming were determined from the DNA. The table for this sample lists about 700,000 clones; around 74% of them were counted only once. Over 1.5% of the sample lies in the top ten.

As for this clone: Its cognate antigen has yet to be identified. Nothing much larger sits one base from this clone, and base qualities are not available.

Study-level results and caveats: Pairwise subsampling led to the expectation that sequencing depth would affect the degree of clonotype sharing among donors. When four donors were compared, the shared fraction of clonotypes was around 5% for naive CD4, 3.5% to 4% for naive CD8, 2.3% for memory CD4, and less than 0.5% for memory CD8. Compared with non-shared clonotypes, clonotypes shared by all four sorted-subset donors had higher generation probabilities. Sampling was restricted to blood, and TCR repertoires in tissue are likely to differ from TCR repertoires in blood. Incomplete sequencing was indicated by rarefaction of sorted-subset datasets, despite the large sequencing depth. Estimated clonotype richness was generally larger for naive than for memory subsets. The small number of donors limited the genetic and exposure-history diversity represented.

Healthy HIV-negative adults with no recently reported acute infections or vaccinations were included as donors. Every donor was a Caucasian adult residing in Nashville, Tennessee, USA. CD4+ T cells were enriched by magnetic negative selection, after which naive cells were positively selected on CD45RA and the negative fraction was taken as the memory subset. Blood was obtained by leukapheresis, after which PBMCs were separated by Ficoll-Histopaque density gradient centrifugation and cryopreserved in liquid nitrogen vapor phase. Purity and quantity of every magnetically sorted T cell population were checked by analytical flow cytometry. Each sorted fraction had its genomic DNA isolated and then quantified by UV absorbance on a Nanodrop 2000c. The sample consisted of memory CD4+ T cells sorted from blood. According to the study, the label for this sample's cell subset or site signals: CD45RA-negative fraction. This clonotype originated in a woman younger than 45 in good health.

DNA sequence: TGTGCCAGCACCTCGGGGAAACAGCCCCAGCATTTT. This yields the protein CASTSGKQPQHF. Rearrangement joined TRBV28 to TRBJ1-5; no confident D gene assignment can be made. The junction shows trimming of 7 bases on V and 7 bases on J, plus 11 bases between the germline ends. Via the germline V gene, CDR1 is MDHEN and CDR2 SYDVKM. Taken from cysteine to phenylalanine, the CDR3 has 12 residues. Of all the DNA, just the CDR3 is kept, 36 bases in frame from base 1.